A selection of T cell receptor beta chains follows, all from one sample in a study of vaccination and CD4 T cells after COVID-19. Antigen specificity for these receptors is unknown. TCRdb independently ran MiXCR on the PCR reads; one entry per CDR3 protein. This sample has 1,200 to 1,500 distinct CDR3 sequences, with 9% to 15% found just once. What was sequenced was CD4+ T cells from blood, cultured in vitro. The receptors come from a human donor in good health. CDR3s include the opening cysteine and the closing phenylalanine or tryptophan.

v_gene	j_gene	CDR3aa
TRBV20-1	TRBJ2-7	CSARRGSYEQYF
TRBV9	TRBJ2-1	CASSVGVGRDLRNEQFF
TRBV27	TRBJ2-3	CASSTGTPGADTQYF
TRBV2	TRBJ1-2	CASSLNLIGGSYGYTF
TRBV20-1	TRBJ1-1	CSAQTGARTEAFF
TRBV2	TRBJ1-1	CASRGTGGSTEAFF
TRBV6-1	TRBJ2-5	CASSPGTGFQETQYF
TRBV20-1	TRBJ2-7	CSARKSDPGEQYF
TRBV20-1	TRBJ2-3	CSGVFPTDTQYF
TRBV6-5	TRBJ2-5	CASSYSLGETQYF
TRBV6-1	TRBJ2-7	CASNSLTGTYEQYF
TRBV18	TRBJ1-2	CASSLGTGAGYTF
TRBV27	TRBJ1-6	CASSLSHPSSYNSPLHF
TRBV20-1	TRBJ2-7	CSARLGTGAFYEQYF